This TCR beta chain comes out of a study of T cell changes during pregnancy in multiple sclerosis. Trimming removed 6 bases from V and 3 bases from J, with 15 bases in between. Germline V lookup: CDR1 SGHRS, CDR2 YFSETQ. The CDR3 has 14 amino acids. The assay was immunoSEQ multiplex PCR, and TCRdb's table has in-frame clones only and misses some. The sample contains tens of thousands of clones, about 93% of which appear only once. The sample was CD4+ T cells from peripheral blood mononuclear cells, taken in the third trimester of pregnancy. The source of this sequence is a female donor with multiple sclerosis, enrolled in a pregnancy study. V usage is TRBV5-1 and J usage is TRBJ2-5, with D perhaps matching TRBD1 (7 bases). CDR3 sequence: CASNSARGEETQYF. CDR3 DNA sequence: TGCGCCAGCAACTCCGCCAGGGGGGAAGAGACCCAGTACTTC. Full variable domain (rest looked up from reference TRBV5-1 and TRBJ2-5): KAGVTQTPRYLIKTRGQQVTLSCSPISGHRSVSWYQQTPGQGLQFLFEYFSETQRNKGNFPGRFSGRQFSNSRSEMNVSTLELGDSALYLCASNSARGEETQYFGPGTRLLVL.